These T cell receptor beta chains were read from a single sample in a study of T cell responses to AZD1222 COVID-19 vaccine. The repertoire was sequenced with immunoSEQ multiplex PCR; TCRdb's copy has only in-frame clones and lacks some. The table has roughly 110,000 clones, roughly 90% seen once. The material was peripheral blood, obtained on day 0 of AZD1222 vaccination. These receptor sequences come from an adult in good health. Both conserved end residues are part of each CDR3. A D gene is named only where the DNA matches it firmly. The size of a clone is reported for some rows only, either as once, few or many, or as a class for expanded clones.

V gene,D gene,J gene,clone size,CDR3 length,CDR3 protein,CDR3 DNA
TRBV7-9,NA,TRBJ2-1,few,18,CASRHRDKEAGSYNEQFF,TGTGCCAGCAGGCACAGGGATAAGGAAGCCGGCTCCTACAATGAGCAGTTCTTC
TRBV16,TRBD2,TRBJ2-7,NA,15,CASSQSSGRAYEQYF,TGTGCCAGCAGCCAATCTAGCGGGAGAGCCTACGAGCAGTACTTC
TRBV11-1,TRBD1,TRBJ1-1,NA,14,CASRTGTVNTEAFF,TGTGCCAGCAGAACCGGGACAGTGAACACTGAAGCTTTCTTT
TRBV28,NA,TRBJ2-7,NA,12,CASSYYRDEQYF,TGTGCCAGCAGTTATTACCGAGACGAGCAGTACTTC
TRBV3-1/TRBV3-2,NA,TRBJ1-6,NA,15,CASSRSQGGGSPLHF,TGTGCCAGCAGCCGAAGTCAAGGGGGAGGTTCACCCCTCCACTTT
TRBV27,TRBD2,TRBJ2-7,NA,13,CASRWTSSYEQYF,TGTGCCAGCAGATGGACTAGCAGTTACGAGCAGTACTTC
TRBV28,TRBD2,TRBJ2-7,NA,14,CATKSGRDYGEQYF,TGTGCCACCAAGAGCGGGAGGGACTACGGCGAGCAGTACTTC
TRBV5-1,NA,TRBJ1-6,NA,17,CASSAASAWGLNAPLHF,TGCGCCAGCAGCGCTGCCTCTGCGTGGGGGCTCAATGCACCCCTCCACTTT
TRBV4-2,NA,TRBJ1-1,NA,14,CASSPGPMNTEAFF,TGTGCCAGCAGCCCCGGACCGATGAACACTGAAGCTTTCTTT
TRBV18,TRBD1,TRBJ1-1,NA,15,CASSPAGGLGTEAFF,TGTGCCAGCTCACCCGCAGGGGGTTTGGGTACTGAAGCTTTCTTT
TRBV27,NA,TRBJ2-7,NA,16,CASSPGAGWSSYEQYF,TGTGCCAGCAGTCCAGGGGCGGGGTGGAGCTCCTACGAGCAGTACTTC
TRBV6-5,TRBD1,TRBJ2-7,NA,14,CASRTGQGRYEQYF,TGTGCCAGCAGAACGGGACAGGGGAGGTACGAGCAGTACTTC
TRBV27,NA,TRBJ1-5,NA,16,CASSFDRPNSNQPQHF,TGTGCCAGCAGTTTCGACAGACCTAATAGCAATCAGCCCCAGCATTTT
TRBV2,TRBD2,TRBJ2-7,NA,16,CASTERGTSGRGEQYF,TGTGCCAGCACAGAAAGGGGGACTAGCGGGAGAGGGGAGCAGTACTTC
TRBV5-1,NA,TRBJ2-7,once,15,CASSLEGGYLYEQYF,TGCGCCAGCAGCTTGGAAGGGGGGTACCTTTACGAGCAGTACTTC
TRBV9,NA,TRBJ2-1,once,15,CASSVSGGSYNEQFF,TGTGCCAGCAGCGTTAGCGGAGGGTCCTACAATGAGCAGTTCTTC
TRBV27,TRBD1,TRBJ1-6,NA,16,CASSARQGNYNSPLHF,TGTGCCAGCAGTGCTCGACAGGGGAACTATAATTCACCCCTCCACTTT
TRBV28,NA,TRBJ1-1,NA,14,CASSFQGGNTEAFF,TGTGCCAGCAGTTTCCAAGGAGGGAACACTGAAGCTTTCTTT
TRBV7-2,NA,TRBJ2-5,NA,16,CASSLVGLAPGETQYF,TGTGCCAGCAGCTTAGTGGGGCTAGCCCCGGGAGAGACCCAGTACTTC
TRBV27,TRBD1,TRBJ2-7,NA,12,CASRTGGYEQYF,TGTGCCAGCAGGACAGGGGGCTACGAGCAGTACTTC
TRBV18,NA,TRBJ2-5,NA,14,CASSPPEGPETQYF,TGTGCCAGCTCACCACCGGAAGGGCCGGAGACCCAGTACTTC
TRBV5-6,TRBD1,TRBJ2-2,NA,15,CASSVTGTGTGELFF,TGTGCCAGCAGTGTCACCGGGACAGGGACCGGGGAGCTGTTTTTT
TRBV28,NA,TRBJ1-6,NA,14,CASRDGQRASPLHF,TGTGCCAGCAGGGATGGACAGAGAGCTTCACCCCTCCACTTT
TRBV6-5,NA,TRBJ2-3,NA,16,CASSYSYRVFTDTQYF,TGTGCCAGCAGTTACTCATACAGAGTATTCACAGATACGCAGTATTTT
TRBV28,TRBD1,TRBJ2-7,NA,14,CASSFTGGAYEQYF,TGTGCCAGCAGTTTTACAGGGGGCGCGTATGAGCAGTACTTC
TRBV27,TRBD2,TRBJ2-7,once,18,CASSYPGTSGREDYEQYF,TGTGCCAGCAGTTACCCCGGGACTAGCGGGAGAGAGGACTACGAGCAGTACTTC
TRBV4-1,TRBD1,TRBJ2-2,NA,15,CASSLRQGNTGELFF,TGCGCCAGCAGCCTCCGACAGGGGAACACCGGGGAGCTGTTTTTT
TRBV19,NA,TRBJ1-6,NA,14,CASSTEPYNSPLHF,TGTGCCAGTAGTACGGAACCCTATAATTCACCCCTCCACTTT
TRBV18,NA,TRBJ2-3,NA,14,CASSSDRSTDTQYF,TGTGCCAGCTCATCGGACAGAAGCACAGATACGCAGTATTTT
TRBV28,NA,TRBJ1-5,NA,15,CASSLGQGRNQPQHF,TGTGCCAGCAGTTTAGGGCAGGGTCGAAATCAGCCCCAGCATTTT
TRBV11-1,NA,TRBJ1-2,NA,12,CATSRENYGYTF,TGTGCCACATCTAGGGAGAACTATGGCTACACCTTC
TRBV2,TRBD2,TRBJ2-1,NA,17,CASRGLAARLSYNEQFF,TGTGCCAGCAGAGGACTAGCGGCCCGCCTCTCCTACAATGAGCAGTTCTTC
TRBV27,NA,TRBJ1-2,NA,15,CASSLSGRGRYGYTF,TGTGCCAGCAGTCTCTCGGGGCGAGGGAGGTATGGCTACACCTTC
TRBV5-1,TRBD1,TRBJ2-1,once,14,CASSDRAMQNEQFF,TGCGCCAGCAGTGACAGGGCCATGCAGAATGAGCAGTTCTTC
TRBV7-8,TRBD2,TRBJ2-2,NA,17,CASSPGLAGVGTGELFF,TGTGCCAGCAGCCCCGGACTAGCGGGAGTTGGCACCGGGGAGCTGTTTTTT
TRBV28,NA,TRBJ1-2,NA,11,CASSINYGYTF,TGTGCCAGCAGTATTAACTATGGCTACACCTTC
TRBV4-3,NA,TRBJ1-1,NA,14,CASSLVRANTEAFF,TGCGCCAGCAGCCTGGTGAGGGCGAACACTGAAGCTTTCTTT
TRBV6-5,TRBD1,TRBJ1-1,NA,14,CASRRDRESTEAFF,TGTGCCAGCAGGAGGGACAGGGAAAGCACTGAAGCTTTCTTT
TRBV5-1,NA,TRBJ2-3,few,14,CASSLGGYTDTQYF,TGCGCCAGCAGCTTGGGGGGTTACACAGATACGCAGTATTTT
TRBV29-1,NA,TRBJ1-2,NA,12,CSVSGQNYGYTF,TGCAGCGTCTCCGGACAGAACTATGGCTACACCTTC
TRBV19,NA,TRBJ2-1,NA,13,CATLENFYNEQFF,TGTGCCACCCTCGAGAACTTCTACAATGAGCAGTTCTTC
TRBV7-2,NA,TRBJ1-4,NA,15,CASSLRGPTNEKLFF,TGTGCCAGCAGCTTAAGAGGGCCAACTAATGAAAAACTGTTTTTT
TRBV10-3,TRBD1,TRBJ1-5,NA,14,CAISGQGVGQPQHF,TGTGCCATCAGCGGACAGGGGGTGGGTCAGCCCCAGCATTTT
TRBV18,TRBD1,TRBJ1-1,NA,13,CASSPDRVTEAFF,TGTGCCAGCTCCCCAGACAGGGTCACTGAAGCTTTCTTT
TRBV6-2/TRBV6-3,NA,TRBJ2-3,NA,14,CASSYWGGAGWQYF,TGTGCCAGCAGTTACTGGGGCGGGGCGGGATGGCAGTATTTT
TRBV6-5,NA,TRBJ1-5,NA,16,CASSSGQTYSNQPQHF,TGTGCCAGCAGTTCCGGACAAACGTATAGCAATCAGCCCCAGCATTTT
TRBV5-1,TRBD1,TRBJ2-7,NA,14,CASGRMTGGDEQYF,TGCGCCAGCGGTCGGATGACAGGGGGAGACGAGCAGTACTTC
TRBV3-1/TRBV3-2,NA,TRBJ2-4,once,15,CASSDAGLAKNIQYF,TGTGCCAGCAGCGATGCGGGACTAGCCAAAAACATTCAGTACTTC
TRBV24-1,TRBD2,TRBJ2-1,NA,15,CAVGGDGGTYNEQFF,TGTGCCGTCGGGGGGGACGGCGGGACCTACAATGAGCAGTTCTTC
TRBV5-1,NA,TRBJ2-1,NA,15,CASSMTGTPRDEQFF,TGCGCCAGCAGCATGACCGGGACACCACGAGATGAGCAGTTCTTC
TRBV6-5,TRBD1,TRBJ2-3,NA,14,CASSWQGATDTQYF,TGTGCCAGCAGTTGGCAGGGGGCCACAGATACGCAGTATTTT
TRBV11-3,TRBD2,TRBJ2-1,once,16,CASSPGTSGPYNEQFF,TGTGCCAGCAGCCCCGGGACTAGCGGCCCCTACAATGAGCAGTTCTTC
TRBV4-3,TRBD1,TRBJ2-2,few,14,CASSSGGLGGELFF,TGCGCCAGCAGCTCAGGGGGCTTGGGCGGGGAGCTGTTTTTT
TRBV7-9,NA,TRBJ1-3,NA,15,CASSLVSAAGNTIYF,TGTGCCAGCAGCTTAGTTTCCGCAGCCGGAAACACCATATATTTT
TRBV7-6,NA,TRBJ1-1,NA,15,CASSPRQSRTIEAFF,TGTGCCAGCAGCCCAAGACAGAGCCGAACGATTGAAGCTTTCTTT
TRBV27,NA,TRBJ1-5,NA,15,CASSIGGISFQPQHF,TGTGCCAGCAGTATTGGGGGAATTTCGTTTCAGCCCCAGCATTTT
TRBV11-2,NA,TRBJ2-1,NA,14,CASSFHQPPNEQFF,TGTGCCAGCAGCTTCCACCAGCCGCCGAATGAGCAGTTCTTC
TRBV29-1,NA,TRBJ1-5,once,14,CSATVQGSNQPQHF,TGCAGCGCCACAGTACAAGGAAGCAATCAGCCCCAGCATTTT